This TCR beta chain was profiled in a study of cytomegalovirus exposure and HLA in healthy donors. Turning to this clone: Its antigen is still unknown.

The germline V gene has CDR1 SEHNR and CDR2 FQNEAQ (reference sequence). The CDR3 is made up of 15 amino acids. The V segment lost 5 bases and the J segment 2 bases; nucleotides outside the gene matches: 4. Study conclusions and caveats: In a later analysis, approximately 18,000 TCR beta sequences were associated with HLA alleles at 0.05 false discovery rate. Apparent HLA restriction characterized most CMV-associated TCR beta chains in a later analysis. The CMV antigen specificity of a few CMV-associated chains was confirmed through in vitro analysis. Later analysis associated a missense DCLRE1C variant with TCR beta V- and J-gene trimming.

Use of 60 Vbeta and 13 Jbeta primers characterized the PCR. Some clones are missing from TCRdb's copy, which holds only in-frame ones; the method was immunoSEQ multiplex PCR. Among around 150,000 clones listed, about three quarters were seen once. The receptor was derived from a man between 25 and 39 years old in good health and CMV-seropositive. The chain employs TRBV7-9 and TRBJ2-1; 9 bases map to TRBD2. Sequencing was carried out using PBMCs. The CDR3 DNA sequence: TGTGCCAGCAGCGTCTCTAGCGGGGCCTACAATGAGCAGTTCTTC. Translation gives CASSVSSGAYNEQFF. The complete variable domain, with remaining parts taken from reference TRBV7-9 and TRBJ2-1, reads DTGVSQNPRHKITKRGQNVTFRCDPISEHNRLYWYRQTLGQGPEFLTYFQNEAQLEKSRLLSDRFSAERPKGSFSTLEIQRTEQGDSAMYLCASSVSSGAYNEQFFGPGTRLTVL.